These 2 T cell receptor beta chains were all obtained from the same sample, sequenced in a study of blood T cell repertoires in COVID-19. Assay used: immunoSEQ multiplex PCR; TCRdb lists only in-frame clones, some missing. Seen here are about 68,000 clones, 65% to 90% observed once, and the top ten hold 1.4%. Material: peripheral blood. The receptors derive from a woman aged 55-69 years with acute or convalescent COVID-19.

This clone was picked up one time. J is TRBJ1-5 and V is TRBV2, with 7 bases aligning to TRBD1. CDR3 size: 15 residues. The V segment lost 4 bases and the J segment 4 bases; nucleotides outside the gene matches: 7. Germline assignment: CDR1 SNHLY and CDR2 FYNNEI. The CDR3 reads CASSAERQGNQPQHF. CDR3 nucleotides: TGTGCCAGCAGTGCGGAACGACAGGGAAATCAGCCCCAGCATTTT. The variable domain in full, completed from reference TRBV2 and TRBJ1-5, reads EPEVTQTPSHQVTQMGQEVILRCVPISNHLYFYWYRQILGQKVEFLVSFYNNEISEKSEIFDDQFSVERPDGSNFTLKIRSTKLEDSAMYFCASSAERQGNQPQHFGDGTRLSIL.

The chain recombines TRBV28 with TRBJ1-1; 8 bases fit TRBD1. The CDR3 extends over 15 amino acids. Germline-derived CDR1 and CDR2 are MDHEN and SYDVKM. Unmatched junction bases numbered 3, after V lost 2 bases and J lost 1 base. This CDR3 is CASSLGDRGNTEAFF. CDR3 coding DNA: TGTGCCAGCAGTTTAGGTGACAGGGGGAACACTGAAGCTTTCTTT. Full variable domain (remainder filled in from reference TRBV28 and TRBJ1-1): DVKVTQSSRYLVKRTGEKVFLECVQDMDHENMFWYRQDPGLGLRLIYFSYDVKMKEKGDIPEGYSVSREKKERFSLILESASTNQTSMYLCASSLGDRGNTEAFFGQGTRLTVV.